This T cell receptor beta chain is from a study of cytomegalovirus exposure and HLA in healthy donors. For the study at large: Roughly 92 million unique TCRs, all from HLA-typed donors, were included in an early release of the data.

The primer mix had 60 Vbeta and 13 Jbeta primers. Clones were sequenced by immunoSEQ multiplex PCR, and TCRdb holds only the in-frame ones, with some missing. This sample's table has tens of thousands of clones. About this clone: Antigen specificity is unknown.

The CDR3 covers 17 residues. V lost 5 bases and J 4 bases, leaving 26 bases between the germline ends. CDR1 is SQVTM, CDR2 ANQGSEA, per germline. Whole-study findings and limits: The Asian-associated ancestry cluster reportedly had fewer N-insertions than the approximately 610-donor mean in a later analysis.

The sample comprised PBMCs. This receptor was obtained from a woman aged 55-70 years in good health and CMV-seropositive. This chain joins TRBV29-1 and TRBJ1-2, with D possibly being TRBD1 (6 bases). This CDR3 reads CSVHQGISLRSAYGYTF. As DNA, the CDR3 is TGCAGCGTTCACCAGGGGATAAGTTTACGGTCAGCCTATGGCTACACCTTC.